This TCR beta chain was identified during a study of T cell repertoires in cytomegalovirus infection. Study in general: A matching HLA type, together with CMV infection, was signaled by public TCR beta signatures. The study, taken as a whole, reports: Adding up the frequency of public TCR beta families identified people who carried CMV plus the relevant HLA.

For this clonotype: No antigen is known for it.

One entry per CDR3 protein results from TCRdb running MiXCR on the reads. The sample contains more than 110,000 distinct CDR3 sequences, over 25% of which appear only once. V lost 5 bases, J lost 2 bases, and 9 bases stayed unmatched. This CDR3 contains 16 residues. Germline CDR1 and CDR2: MGHRA and YSYEKL. The sequenced sample was CD8+ T cells from cultured PBMCs, obtained from culture after CMV antigen stimulation. The chain links TRBV4-1 to TRBJ2-5; 9 bases align to TRBD2. The source is a human donor in good health (CMV status not recorded). Some clones in this sample may be carry-over from other donors' samples. CDR3 DNA sequence: TGCGCCAGCAGCTTCCGTAGCGGGGGCGAACAAGAGACCCAGTACTTC. The encoded protein is CASSFRSGGEQETQYF.